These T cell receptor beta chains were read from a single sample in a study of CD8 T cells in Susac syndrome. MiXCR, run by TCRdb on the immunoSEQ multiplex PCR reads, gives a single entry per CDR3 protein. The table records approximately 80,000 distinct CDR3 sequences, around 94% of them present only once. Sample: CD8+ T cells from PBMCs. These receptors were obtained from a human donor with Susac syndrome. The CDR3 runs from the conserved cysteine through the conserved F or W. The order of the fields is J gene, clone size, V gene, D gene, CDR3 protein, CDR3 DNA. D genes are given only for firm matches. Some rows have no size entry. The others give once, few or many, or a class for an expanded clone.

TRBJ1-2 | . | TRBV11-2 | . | CASSLDRGRDYGYTF | TGTGCCAGCAGCTTAGATCGGGGAAGAGACTATGGCTACACCTTC
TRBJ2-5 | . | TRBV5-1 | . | CASSPEGFETQYF | TGCGCCAGCAGCCCAGAAGGGTTCGAGACCCAGTACTTC
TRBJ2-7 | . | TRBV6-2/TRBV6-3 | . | CASSYYSREQYF | TGTGCCAGCAGTTACTACTCTAGGGAGCAGTACTTC
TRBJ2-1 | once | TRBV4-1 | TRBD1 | CASSPRDRGNNEQFF | TGCGCCAGCAGCCCCCGGGACAGGGGCAACAATGAGCAGTTCTTC
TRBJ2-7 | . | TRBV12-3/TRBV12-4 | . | CASSFVEIYEQYF | TGTGCCAGCAGTTTTGTGGAGATCTACGAGCAGTACTTC
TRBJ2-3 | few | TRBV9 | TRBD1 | CASSPGGRTDTQYF | TGTGCCAGCAGCCCAGGGGGCCGCACAGATACGCAGTATTTT
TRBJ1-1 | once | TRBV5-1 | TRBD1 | CASSRDRGVNTEAFF | TGCGCCAGCAGCAGGGACAGGGGGGTGAACACTGAAGCTTTCTTT
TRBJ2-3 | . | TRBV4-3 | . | CASSSSWTGTDTQYF | TGCGCCAGCAGCTCAAGTTGGACTGGCACAGATACGCAGTATTTT
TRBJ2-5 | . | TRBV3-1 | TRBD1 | CASSQVRGRQETQYF | TGTGCCAGCAGCCAAGTGAGGGGGCGGCAAGAGACCCAGTACTTC
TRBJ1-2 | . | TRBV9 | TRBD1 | CASSETGYGYTF | TGTGCCAGCAGCGAGACAGGGTATGGCTACACCTTC
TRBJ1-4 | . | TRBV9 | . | CASSPRGGNEKLFF | TGTGCCAGCAGCCCCCGGGGCGGAAATGAAAAACTGTTTTTT
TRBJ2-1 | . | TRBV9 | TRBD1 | CASSGVSTGVNEQFF | TGTGCCAGCAGCGGGGTCTCCACAGGGGTGAATGAGCAGTTCTTC
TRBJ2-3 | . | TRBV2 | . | CASIARDSTDTQYF | TGTGCCAGCATCGCCAGAGATAGCACAGATACGCAGTATTTT
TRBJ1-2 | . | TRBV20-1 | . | CSARDLATRDGYTF | TGCAGTGCTAGAGATCTGGCTACCAGGGATGGCTACACCTTC
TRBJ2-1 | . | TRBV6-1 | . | CASSVANPWGQFF | TGTGCCAGCAGTGTTGCCAACCCCTGGGGGCAGTTCTTC